This TCR beta chain was obtained from a study of response to subunit inactivated influenza vaccine. TCRdb independently ran MiXCR on the RT-PCR reads; one entry per CDR3 protein. The sample includes roughly 650,000 distinct CDR3 sequences, around 13% of them seen just once. CDR3 length: 14 residues. Trimming pared 6 bases from V and 5 bases from J, leaving 14 bases between. The germline V gene has CDR1 MNHNS and CDR2 SASEGT. The sample holds a few counts of this clonotype. Its antigen is currently unknown. Findings and limits, study-wide: The authors offered the suggestion that each seasonal influenza vaccination recruits few new T cells.

The sequence was collected from a man aged 45-60 years who received an inactivated influenza vaccine. The chain uses TRBV6-1 and TRBJ1-5; tentatively, D is TRBD1 (6 bases). The sample was PBMCs from blood, taken around 15 days before vaccination. CDR3 nucleotides: TGTGCCAGCAGCGAACCCGGGGGCGATCAGCCCCAGCATTTT. As protein: CASSEPGGDQPQHF.